The clone carrying this T cell receptor (beta chain) has just one count. What it binds is not known. Germline V lookup: CDR1 SGHVS, CDR2 FNYEAQ. The CDR3 has 16 amino acids. Unmatched junction bases numbered 6, after V lost 5 bases and J lost 1 base. The sample originates from a study of cytomegalovirus exposure and HLA in healthy donors. The protocol was immunoSEQ multiplex PCR, while the TCRdb copy is restricted to in-frame clones and leaves out a portion. The data hold 60,000 to 65,000 clones, with 90% to 97% observed a single time. Study-wide results and caveats: The classifier reportedly diagnosed cytomegalovirus status with high specificity and sensitivity. Rarity held for most TCR sequences, but there were some public TCRs that occurred in many donors.

This TCR was recovered from a woman aged 18-29 years in good health and CMV-seronegative. V and J are TRBV7-6 and TRBJ2-5, with 11 bases lining up with TRBD2. Sequencing input: PBMCs. CDR3 loop: CASSPGTSGPQETQYF. DNA of the CDR3: TGTGCCAGCAGCCCAGGGACTAGCGGACCCCAAGAGACCCAGTACTTC.